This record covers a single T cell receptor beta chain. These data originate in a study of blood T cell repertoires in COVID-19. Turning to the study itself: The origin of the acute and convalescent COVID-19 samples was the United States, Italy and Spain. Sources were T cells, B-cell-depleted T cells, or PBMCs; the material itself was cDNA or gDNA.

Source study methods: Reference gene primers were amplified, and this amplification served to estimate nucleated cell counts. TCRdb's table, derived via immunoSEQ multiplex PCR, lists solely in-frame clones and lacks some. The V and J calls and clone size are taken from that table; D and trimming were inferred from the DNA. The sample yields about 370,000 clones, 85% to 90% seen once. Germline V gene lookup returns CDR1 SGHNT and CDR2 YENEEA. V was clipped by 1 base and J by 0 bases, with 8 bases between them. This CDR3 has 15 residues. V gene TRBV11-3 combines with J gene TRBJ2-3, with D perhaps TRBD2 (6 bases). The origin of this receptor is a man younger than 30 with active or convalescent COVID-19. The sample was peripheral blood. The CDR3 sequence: CASSLGLVSTDTQYF. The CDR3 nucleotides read TGTGCCAGCAGCTTAGGACTAGTGAGCACAGATACGCAGTATTTT.